This T cell receptor (beta chain) was sequenced for a study of control samples from healthy donors and cancer patients. Clones were sequenced by immunoSEQ multiplex PCR, and TCRdb holds only the in-frame ones, with some missing. The repertoire has roughly 130,000 clones, about 95% of them found once; the top ten carry 3.6%. Sequencing used blood. The clonotype comes from a man aged 25 to 40 in good health.

The CDR3 protein is CASSLRKGLAGGSDTQYF. CDR3 in DNA: TGTGCCAGCAGTTTAAGGAAGGGGCTAGCGGGGGGATCAGATACGCAGTATTTT. The J gene is TRBJ2-3, the V gene TRBV28, with 11 bases matching TRBD2. The CDR3 contains 18 residues. Germline V CDR1 and CDR2: MDHEN, SYDVKM. Losses at the gene ends were 2 bases for V and 4 bases for J; bases not matched to a gene: 11.